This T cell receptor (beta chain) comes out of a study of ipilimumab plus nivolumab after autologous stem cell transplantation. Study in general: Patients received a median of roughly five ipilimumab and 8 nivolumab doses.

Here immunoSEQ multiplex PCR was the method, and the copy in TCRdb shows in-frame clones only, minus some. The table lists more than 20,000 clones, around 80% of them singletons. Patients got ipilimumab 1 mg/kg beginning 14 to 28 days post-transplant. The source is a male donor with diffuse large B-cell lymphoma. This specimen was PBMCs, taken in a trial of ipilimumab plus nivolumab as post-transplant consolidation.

This CDR3 is CASSLARLASGTNTGELFF. The CDR3 DNA is TGTGCCAGCAGCTTAGCTAGGTTGGCTAGCGGGACGAACACCGGGGAGCTGTTTTTT. This chain links TRBV7-2 with TRBJ2-2, with 9 bases that match TRBD2. The CDR3 consists of 19 residues. V was pared by 0 bases and J by 0 bases, with 8 bases of the junction left unmatched. Germline CDR1 reads SGHTA; CDR2 reads FQGNSA.